A single sample gave rise to the 9 T cell receptor beta chains below, sequenced in a study of vaccination and CD4 T cells after COVID-19. Sample treatment: roughly 11-day PBMC culture with coronavirus spike peptide pools or control peptides (ViraFEST assay). With the Oncomine TCR Beta short-read assay, DNA from cultured CD4+ T cells was sequenced. TCRdb analysed the PCR reads with MiXCR anew, one entry per CDR3 protein. The table records roughly 20,000 distinct CDR3 sequences, around 62% of them present only once. Which antigens these TCRs recognize remains unknown. This specimen consisted of CD4+ T cells from blood, cultured in vitro, obtained before SARS-CoV-2 vaccination. Receptor source: a human donor who received a COVID-19 vaccine.

The rearrangement uses TRBV19 and TRBJ2-3; 7 bases map to TRBD1. The CDR3 has 15 residues. Germline V CDR1 and CDR2: LNHDA, SQIVND (reference sequence). The ends lost 1 base at V and 1 base at J; junction bases unmatched: 2. Here the CDR3 DNA reads TGTGCCAGTAGTATAGGAGACAGGGGCACAGATACGCAGTATTTT. This translates into CASSIGDRGTDTQYF.

The chain employs TRBV2 and TRBJ1-1; 8 bases match TRBD1. Germline trimming cut 7 bases from V and 6 bases from J; bases unmatched to any gene: 1. This CDR3 contains 11 residues. CDR1 and CDR2 (germline): SNHLY, FYNNEI. The CDR3 DNA reads as TGTGCCAGCAAGACAGGGGCTGAAGCTTTCTTT. Translating gives CASKTGAEAFF.

This clonotype was seen a few times. The chain carries TRBV10-1 and TRBJ1-2; a possible D gene is TRBD1 (5 bases). Germline V lookup: CDR1 WNHNN, CDR2 SYGVQD (reference sequence). With 2 bases removed from V and 2 bases from J, the gap between germline ends came to 9 bases. The CDR3 runs 14 residues. The CDR3 bases are TGCGCCAGCAGTGAGGGGACGGACAACTATGGCTACACCTTC. Its translation: CASSEGTDNYGYTF.

This chain links TRBV7-6 with TRBJ1-6; D is unresolved. CDR3 length equals 13 residues. The germline CDR1 and CDR2 sequences are SGHVS and FNYEAQ. V lost 2 bases and J 8 bases, leaving 7 bases between the germline ends. The chain's CDR3 is CASSLNEYSPLHF. For the CDR3, the DNA is TGTGCCAGCAGCTTAAACGAGTATTCACCCCTCCACTTT.

The chain combines TRBV2 with TRBJ1-2; D remains ambiguous. Trimming cost V 3 bases and J 5 bases, with 10 bases left between them. CDR1 is SNHLY, CDR2 FYNNEI, per germline. The CDR3 has 13 amino acids. CDR3 nucleotides: TGTGCCAGCAGTGAGACGGCTACGTATGGCTACACCTTC. The encoded protein is CASSETATYGYTF.

The chain couples TRBV19 to TRBJ1-5; 9 bases line up with TRBD1. The length of the CDR3 is 15 residues. The germline V gene encodes CDR1 LNHDA and CDR2 SQIVND (reference sequence). V was clipped by 6 bases and J by 1 base; unmatched bases: 4. CDR3 residues: CASSPQGASNQPQHF. The CDR3 DNA is TGTGCCAGTAGCCCACAGGGGGCGAGCAATCAGCCCCAGCATTTT.

This clonotype has more than one count but fewer than ten. The V and J genes are TRBV15 and TRBJ2-5; no clear D gene. The germline V gene has CDR1 LNHNV and CDR2 YYDKDF (reference sequence). V was pared by 3 bases and J by 1 base, with 6 bases between. The CDR3 runs 13 residues. The CDR3 DNA is TGTGCCACCAGCAGGGTCCTCCAAGAGACCCAGTACTTC. Translation: CATSRVLQETQYF.

The gene calls are TRBV6-1 and TRBJ1-5, with TRBD1 matching over 11 bases. J lost 6 bases, V lost 6 bases, and 7 bases had no gene match. This CDR3 is 15 amino acids long. CDR1 and CDR2 from the germline V gene are MNHNS and SASEGT. The CDR3 reads CASSYGTGGFQPQHF. The CDR3 coding sequence is TGTGCCAGCAGCTATGGGACAGGGGGTTTTCAGCCCCAGCATTTT.

The V gene is TRBV7-3, the J gene TRBJ2-2, with D possibly TRBD1 on 5 matching bases. The CDR3 extends over 15 amino acids. The V gene's germline CDR1 is SGHTA and CDR2 FQGTGA. V dropped 4 bases and J dropped 2 bases, with 11 bases sitting between them. CDR3 residues: CASSSRVTNTGELFF. The CDR3 coding sequence is TGTGCCAGCAGCTCCAGGGTTACAAACACCGGGGAGCTGTTTTTT.